What follows is one TCR beta chain and its context. Which antigen it targets is not known. No clone much larger than this one lies a single base away; base qualities are absent. This sample was included in a study of radiation and T cells in renal cell carcinoma (dated by TCRdb to the early 2020s). For the wider study: The samples were drawn from a clinical trial, where primary renal cell carcinomas were treated with 15 Gy of stereotactic body radiation therapy and then removed by nephrectomy 4 weeks afterward. TCR beta sequencing covered 50 to 55 samples in total, comprising around 25 tumors and approximately 27 peripheral blood samples. A total of 4,016,671 unique CDR3 nucleotide sequences, encoding 2,658,974 unique CDR3 amino acid sequences, were found across all 50 or so samples. Study-wide conclusions, independent of this receptor: Tracking of blood repertoire dynamics stopped at roughly four weeks after treatment, with no follow-up past that point. In blood, the top tumor clonotypes increased from baseline to 2 weeks after radiation and then shrank by 4 weeks, which suggests a temporary expansion of tumor-resident clones. Because pretreatment tumor biopsies were not available, the baseline intratumoral presence of clonotypes could not be determined. Because the trial had a single-armed design, the trial could not examine how radiation dose or scheduling affected the TCR repertoire.

What this sample's time point label stands for: blood 2 weeks post-SBRT. The treatment or condition tag for this specimen amounts to: 15 Gy SBRT to primary tumor, nephrectomy 4 weeks later. To follow tumor-enriched clonotypes, peripheral blood was collected serially from radiation-treated patients at baseline and again at 2 weeks and 4 weeks after SBRT. Renal cell carcinoma with clear cell pathology was present in all patients. Genomic DNA for TCR sequencing was prepared using the QIAamp DNA Blood Mini Kit (Qiagen). Samples were included in the analyses only if all quality control checks were passed. Following the manufacturer's recommendations, the immunoSEQ kit was used to generate TCR beta libraries from genomic DNA. For library preparation, a first multiplex PCR was performed with proprietary primers, followed by a second PCR in which unique barcodes were added, and bead cleanups were performed after each round. Each sample batch included a kit-provided positive control reaction and a negative control reaction. The final libraries were assessed on an Agilent 4200 TapeStation D1000 ScreenTape, pooled by volume, and quantified by qPCR. An Illumina NextSeq500 fitted with a MidOutput 150-cycle cartridge performed the sequencing, running 156 Read1 cycles and 15 Index1 cycles with the kit's custom primers. The pooled library was loaded at approximately 0.92 pM, and roughly 20% PhiX control was spiked in. In the source study's methods: Vendor-processed data were analyzed in R, and a clonotype was defined as all T cells sharing the same CDR3 nucleotide sequence. In the clone abundance analyses, frequencies in each sample were normalized to that sample's 10,000 most abundant clones. Public T cell clones, averaging fewer than five per sample, were removed before analysis. A difference in abundance of at least 32-fold between compartments was used to define tumor-enriched and baseline blood-enriched clonotypes. A beta-binomial differential abundance model was used to identify clonotypes that expanded or contracted between blood time points. The Baroni-Urbani and Buser coefficient was used to measure tumor-blood repertoire similarity, and groups were compared with two-tailed Wilcoxon tests in R. TCRdb provides this immuneACCESS table in a form limited to in-frame rearrangements. Some clones are lacking; in checked studies, under half of them reflect an unresolved V gene, and why the rest are absent is not known. The V and J calls and clone size come from that table; D and trimming were worked out from the DNA. The sample contains 70,000 to 90,000 clones, roughly 85% of them found a single time. The ten largest account for roughly 20% of the sample.

CDR1 and CDR2, per the germline V gene (reference sequence), are LNHDA and SQIVND. From cysteine to phenylalanine, the CDR3 is 15 amino acids long. CDR3 DNA is the only sequence kept; it has 45 bases, read in frame from the first base. Ends trimmed: V by 2 bases, J by 7 bases; bases unmatched to a gene: 7. This receptor was taken from a woman aged 50 to 65 with renal cell carcinoma. The sequence joins TRBV19 to TRBJ2-1, and TRBD1 matches 8 of the central bases. Specimen: blood, collected from a patient whose treatment included radiotherapy and nephrectomy. The nucleotide sequence is TGTGCCAGTAGTATACAGGGGGCTGTTGGTAATGAGCAGTTCTTC. It codes for CASSIQGAVGNEQFF.